This TCR beta chain comes out of a study of cytomegalovirus exposure and HLA in healthy donors (dated by TCRdb to 2015 to 2018). Background for the entire study: An earlier analysis of about 560 of the donors reported about 300 Gb of sequence data and around 110 million unique TCR beta sequences obtained from around 170 million T cells. Donor age, sex, ethnicity and CMV serostatus were compiled alongside the repertoire data. The study combined high-throughput TCR immunosequencing, statistical association of individual TCRs with disease status, and machine learning to predict cytomegalovirus infection status. All discovery cohort repertoires had been generated on a single sequencing platform. Genome-wide SNP genotypes for about 65% of the 666 donors were used in a later genetic analysis, which treated that subset as a discovery cohort. Of the roughly 390 genotyped donors, around 81% fell in the genetic ancestry cluster associated with self-reported Caucasian donors. HLA typing covered class I and class II loci at four-digit resolution. An early release that covered approximately 600 HLA-typed donors contained around 300 gigabases of sequencing data and 70 million to 100 million unique TCR sequences. In an earlier analysis of more than 550 of the donors, high-throughput TCR beta sequencing was used to judge whether each TCR beta V gene segment behaved as functional or pseudogenic. A handful of DR-DQ haplotypes were treated as single units for association and clustering because of strong linkage in the cohort. Among some 400 genotyped donors of the cohort, an average of roughly 230,000 unique TCR beta nucleotide sequences was sequenced per donor, of which roughly 18% were non-productive. Rather than using new phenotypic data, the later analysis identified candidate immune exposures from TCR beta sequences and from how often those sequences occurred across donors. The study was designed to test whether signatures of past pathogen exposure could be identified by cataloging public T cell receptors. A separate validation cohort of some 130 different subjects was used in addition to the roughly 670-subject first cohort. In a later analysis, previously published TCR beta repertoires from 600 to 850 donors were re-analyzed and high-resolution HLA genotyping was added so that TCR occurrence patterns could be studied. The study profiled the T cell repertoires of hundreds of subjects by immunosequencing and related them to cytomegalovirus serostatus. Typing coverage differed by locus: A, B, C, DRB1 and DQB1 were typed in roughly 629-630 donors, DQA1 in about 560, DPA1 in around 600, and DPB1 in 450 to 490.

The CDR3, from cysteine to phenylalanine, totals 15 residues. The read is trimmed to its CDR3 DNA, 45 bases read in frame from base 1. From V the trimming removes 3 bases and from J it removes 6 bases, while the gene matches leave 8 bases of the junction unaccounted for. CDR1 is given as SGHDN and CDR2 as FVKESK, both from the germline V gene. Library generation was performed with the immunoSEQ multiplex PCR assay. For the multiplex PCR, a mixture combining 60 forward primers for TCR Vbeta segments and 13 reverse primers for TCR Jbeta segments was used. A multiplex PCR assay on genomic DNA amplified the CDR3 region of rearranged TCR beta genes. The amplified TCR beta libraries were sequenced on the Illumina HiSeq System as 87-base-pair reads. As for the original processing: Across the 500 to 750 repertoires, a later analysis counted some 80 million unique TCR beta chains, roughly 11 million of which were shared by at least two donors. Raw reads were error-corrected and collapsed into unique sequences with a nearest-neighbor algorithm that merged closely related sequences to remove PCR and sequencing errors. CDR3 sequences were aligned to IMGT reference sequences to assign V, D and J gene segments. For a sequence to be retained, a match of at least six nucleotides was required to both a V gene segment and a J gene segment. A rearrangement was called productive if the CDR3 had no stop codons and remained in frame with V and J, and every other rearrangement was called non-productive. CDR3 was defined by IMGT convention, running from the second conserved V-encoded cysteine to the conserved J-encoded phenylalanine. In an earlier analysis of around 570 of the donors, sequences lacking an unambiguous match to a single V gene segment were excluded. In an earlier analysis of 587 of the donors, V segments were called functional above 56.7% productive rearrangements and were called segregating when the between-donor standard deviation exceeded 5%. A statistical classification framework was built to diagnose cytomegalovirus status from the catalog of TCR beta chain sequences. In a later analysis, TCR nucleotide sequences were compared against IMGT/GENE-DB human TR gene sequences so that V and J genes could be assigned. In a later analysis, CDR3 sequences and most-parsimonious VDJ recombination scenarios were assigned using the TCRdist pipeline. In a later analysis, each TCR beta chain was defined by its CDR3 amino acid sequence together with its V-gene family, and reads lacking a unique V-gene family were excluded. As a way to deal with suspected cross-contamination and a sequencing artifact, a later analysis dropped 450 to 600 nucleotide sequences that were highly shared and had low generation probability. A later analysis calculated a clonal expansion index for each public chain from normalized within-repertoire ranks of inferred template counts. In a later analysis, generation probabilities were computed with a VDJ recombination model fitted to out-of-frame rearrangements, and the resulting probabilities were checked against IGoR. A later analysis scored TCR-TCR, TCR-HLA and TCR-CMV co-occurrence with hypergeometric tests, applying a repertoire-size bias correction to TCR pairs. To estimate false discovery rates, a later analysis permuted the HLA or CMV assignments 20 times. A later analysis grouped co-occurring TCRs with DBSCAN, adding TCRdist sequence similarity when clustering within HLA-allele-positive subsets. For co-occurrence clustering, repertoires with fewer than 30,000 or more than 120,000 public chains were excluded, along with 5 or 6 repertoires with anomalous nucleotide sharing. The clones in this table, taken by TCRdb from immuneACCESS, are in-frame only. Not every clone is retained; where verified, under half of the shortfall comes from an unresolved V gene, and the cause of the rest is unknown. The D gene and trimming were derived from the DNA, and the V and J assignments and clone size from that table. The sample table records approximately 190,000 clones. 0.74% of the sample comes from the top ten.

Comment on this clone: No antigen is known for it.

What the authors observed across the whole study: In a later analysis, the rate of TCR association differed among HLA loci, with DRB1 alleles having the most associated TCRs and HLA-C alleles having the fewest. A few of the identified cytomegalovirus-associated TCR beta chains were confirmed in vitro to be specific for cytomegalovirus antigens. CMV serostatus was the only immune exposure information available for the cohort. Sequencing depth was assumed to be roughly uniform across donors in the presence/absence analyses, though that assumption may not hold. Specific HLA alleles were associated with over 15,000 TCR beta sequences at a false discovery rate of 0.05 in a later analysis. Most CMV-associated TCR beta chains appeared to be HLA-restricted in a later analysis, and the HLA associations seemed to be driven largely by CMV exposure. Because counts were too low, roughly 16 rarely observed V segments, including chromosome 9 orphons, were left out of the earlier analysis of several hundred of the donors. Because the 87-base-pair reads could not distinguish some IMGT-functional V segments, including TRBV6-2 and TRBV6-3, those segments were excluded. Compared with equally common non-associated chains, HLA-associated TCR beta chains in a later analysis were more clonally expanded and had lower generation probabilities. Assigning TCR associations to individual alleles was difficult when HLA alleles, especially DR and DQ, strongly co-occurred. A later genetic analysis reported fewer N-insertions in productive TCRs among donors in an Asian-associated ancestry cluster than the roughly 700-donor mean. The classifier was reported to diagnose cytomegalovirus status with high specificity and sensitivity in both the original cohort and the validation cohort. V-gene and J-gene trimming of TCR beta chains was associated with a missense DCLRE1C variant in a later genetic analysis, and the association was replicated in an independent cohort. Broadly in line with IMGT annotations, most TCR beta V segments showed up in productive rearrangements about 87% or about 30% of the time in an earlier analysis of 450 to 750 of the donors. According to a later analysis, parvovirus B19, influenza, CMV and Epstein-Barr virus appeared linked to several top co-occurrence clusters. Because some donors lacked HLA typing at each locus, the association tests relied only on the typed subset. While some public TCRs were present in many individuals, most TCR sequences turned up only very rarely across donors. This cohort had only TCR beta chains sequenced, and the lack of alpha or paired-chain data limited which features could be detected. A further reported finding was that TCR beta sequences accurately predicted the HLA-A and HLA-B alleles for most subjects in the first cohort. The sequencing pipeline was judged likely to have produced a cluster of highly shared sequence variants as a technical artifact. Correlated functional status among segregating V segments might reflect linkage disequilibrium, but an unknown experimental factor could not be ruled out. The study gave a list of more than 150 TCR beta chains associated with cytomegalovirus. According to the authors, the approach could potentially be generalized to other disease states and immunological phenotypes.

In total, 630 or so healthy bone marrow donors made up the cohort. At the time of sampling, every cohort member was nominally healthy, though immune exposures that went unrecorded were likely present. The donor tested CMV seronegative and was one of the 352 seronegative cohort members. Every donor gave a peripheral blood sample, and the peripheral blood mononuclear cells from that sample were used for TCR beta sequencing. The Qiagen DNeasy Blood Extraction Kit was used to extract genomic DNA from the blood cell samples. The sample was PBMCs. The receptor was isolated from a boy younger than 18 in good health and CMV-seronegative. The chain is assembled from TRBV14 and TRBJ2-3, and 8 junctional nucleotides match TRBD2. The CDR3 protein: CASSQGLVMVDTQYF. The nucleotide sequence is given as TGTGCCAGCAGCCAGGGACTAGTCATGGTCGATACGCAGTATTTT.